This record concerns one T cell receptor beta chain sequence. CDR1 and CDR2 (germline): SGHRS, YFSETQ. This CDR3 is 16 amino acids long. V lost 0 bases and J 2 bases, leaving 15 bases between the germline ends. This record comes from a study of blood T cell repertoires in COVID-19. Profiled with immunoSEQ multiplex PCR; TCRdb holds only in-frame clones, not every one. Among 200,000 to 250,000 clones, around nine tenths were seen once, and the ten largest hold about 6%. This TCR was sampled from a man aged 55-75 years who had recovered from COVID-19. The sequenced sample was peripheral blood. This chain links TRBV5-1 with TRBJ2-7; D might be TRBD1 (5 bases). The CDR3 DNA is TGCGCCAGCAGCTTGGCCATGGGGCCAGGAACCTACGAGCAGTACTTC. This codes for CASSLAMGPGTYEQYF.